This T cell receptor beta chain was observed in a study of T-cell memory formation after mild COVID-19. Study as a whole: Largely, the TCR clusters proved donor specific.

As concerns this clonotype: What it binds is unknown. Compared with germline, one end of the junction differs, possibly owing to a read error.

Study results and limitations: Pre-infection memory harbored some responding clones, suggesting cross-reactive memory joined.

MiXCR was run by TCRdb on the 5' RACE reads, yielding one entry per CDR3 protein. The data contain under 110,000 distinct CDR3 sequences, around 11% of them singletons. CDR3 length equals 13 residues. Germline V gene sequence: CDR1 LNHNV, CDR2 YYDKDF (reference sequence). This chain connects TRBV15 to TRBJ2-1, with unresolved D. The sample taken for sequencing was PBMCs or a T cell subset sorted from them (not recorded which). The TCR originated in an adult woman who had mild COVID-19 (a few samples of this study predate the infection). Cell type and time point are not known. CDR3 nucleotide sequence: TGTGCCACCAGCGAAACGGCCCGCGATGAGAAGTTCTTC. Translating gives CATSETARDEKFF. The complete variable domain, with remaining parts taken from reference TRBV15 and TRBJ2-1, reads DAMVIQNPRYQVTQFGKPVTLSCSQTLNHNVMYWYQQKSSQAPKLLFHYYDKDFNNEADTPDNFQSRRPNTSFCFLDIRSPGLGDTAMYLCATSETARDEKFFGPGTRLTVL.